The 20 T cell receptor beta chains below were found in one sample sequenced in a study of T cell responses to AZD1222 COVID-19 vaccine. Measured with immunoSEQ multiplex PCR; TCRdb has only the in-frame clones, and not every one. The sample includes 210,000 or so clones, around 93% of them seen just once. This material consisted of peripheral blood, taken on day 0 of MenACWY control vaccination. The receptors shown here come from an adult in good health.

The gene calls are TRBV3-1 (or the pseudogene TRBV3-2) and TRBJ1-4; D possibly corresponds to TRBD1 (6 bases). This CDR3 has 15 amino acids. Germline assignment: CDR1 LGHDT and CDR2 YNNKEL (reference sequence). Trimming shortened V by 1 base and J by 3 bases, and 9 bases separated the two germline ends. The CDR3: CASSQGTAPNEKLFF. In DNA, the CDR3 is TGTGCCAGCAGCCAAGGGACAGCTCCTAATGAAAAACTGTTTTTT.

The chain combines TRBV18 with TRBJ1-2; D is perhaps TRBD1 (6 bases). V was clipped by 0 bases and J by 4 bases, with 12 bases between them. Germline V gene data show CDR1 as KGHSH and CDR2 as LQKENI. This CDR3 comprises 15 residues. The CDR3: CASSPPVSGAYGYTF. The CDR3 region has the DNA TGTGCCAGCTCACCACCGGTCTCAGGGGCCTATGGCTACACCTTC.

As regards this clone: The same CDR3 is also encoded by other DNA sequences in this sample. The chain has TRBV5-1 and TRBJ1-1; D may be TRBD1 (5 bases). Between the trimmed V and J ends, which lost 4 bases and 4 bases, there was a span of 14 bases. Germline CDR1 SGHRS, CDR2 YFSETQ. The CDR3 covers 14 residues. Here the CDR3 DNA reads TGCGCCAGCAGCCTTAATCCGGGGGGCACTGAAGCTTTCTTT. Amino acids: CASSLNPGGTEAFF.

The chain uses TRBV28 and TRBJ2-3; perhaps D is TRBD1 or TRBD2 (5 bases each). The CDR3 is 17 amino acids. Germline values: CDR1 MDHEN, CDR2 SYDVKM. Trimming left V 5 bases short and J 1 base short, with 19 bases between. CDR3 coding DNA: TGTGCCAGCAGTATATACGGGGACCGAGGAGGCACAGATACGCAGTATTTT. It is translated as CASSIYGDRGGTDTQYF.

Of note for this clone: The sample has other DNA sequences that encode this CDR3 too. The rearrangement uses TRBV18 and TRBJ1-4; D is ambiguous. The germline V and J ends were trimmed by 3 bases and 8 bases, with 7 bases remaining between them. Per the germline V gene, CDR1 is KGHSH and CDR2 is LQKENI. The CDR3 runs to 12 residues. The CDR3, as DNA: TGTGCCAGCTCACCCTTGGGGGAAAAACTGTTTTTT. Protein product: CASSPLGEKLFF.

This sequence joins TRBV19 and TRBJ1-5; D possibly corresponds to TRBD1 (5 bases). This CDR3 contains 17 residues. Germline values: CDR1 LNHDA, CDR2 SQIVND (reference sequence). V was clipped by 6 bases and J by 2 bases, with 20 bases between them. CDR3 nucleotides: TGTGCCAGTAGCCCTGTTTGGGGGGTCAAAGGCAATCAGCCCCAGCATTTT. It encodes CASSPVWGVKGNQPQHF.

The V and J genes are TRBV30 and TRBJ1-5, with TRBD1 identical over 7 bases. The J segment lost 9 bases and the V segment lost 5 bases, leaving 10 bases of the junction unmatched. The CDR3 spans 13 residues. Germline values: CDR1 GTSNPN, CDR2 SVGIG (reference sequence). The CDR3 DNA is TGTGCCTGGCAAGACAGGGACTCATGGCCCCAGCATTTT. It encodes CAWQDRDSWPQHF.

The rearrangement joins TRBV27 to TRBJ1-5; the D is unclear. Germline values: CDR1 MNHEY, CDR2 SMNVEV (reference sequence). The CDR3 extends over 14 amino acids. Trimming removed 3 bases at V and 0 bases at J, with 6 bases between. As DNA, the CDR3 is TGTGCCAGCAGTTTTCTTGATAGCAATCAGCCCCAGCATTTT. Protein: CASSFLDSNQPQHF.

About this clone: The same CDR3 can be traced to other DNA sequences in this sample. The chain carries TRBV10-3 and TRBJ2-5; D not resolved. V dropped 2 bases and J dropped 5 bases, with 3 bases sitting between them. Germline assignment: CDR1 ENHRY and CDR2 SYGVKD. The CDR3 length is 11 residues. This CDR3 reads CAISEGETQYF. CDR3 in DNA: TGTGCCATCAGTGAGGGGGAGACCCAGTACTTC.

This clone appeared once. The V gene is TRBV7-3, the J gene TRBJ2-7; no firm D call. The germline CDR1 and CDR2 sequences are SGHTA and FQGTGA. This CDR3 has 14 amino acids. V was shortened by 2 bases and J by 3 bases, with 11 bases between the two germline ends. This CDR3 is CASSLGPSGYEQYF. The CDR3 bases are TGTGCCAGCAGCTTAGGTCCATCCGGCTACGAGCAGTACTTC. The full variable domain, its missing parts supplied by reference TRBV7-3 and TRBJ2-7, is GAGVSQTPSNKVTEKGKYVELRCDPISGHTALYWYRQSLGQGPEFLIYFQGTGAADDSGLPNDRFFAVRPEGSVSTLKIQRTERGDSAVYLCASSLGPSGYEQYFGPGTRLTVT.

The J gene is TRBJ1-2, the V gene TRBV2, with 7 bases matching TRBD1. This CDR3 region has 13 residues. V lost 2 bases to trimming and J lost 4 bases; unmatched junction nucleotides: 1. CDR1 SNHLY and CDR2 FYNNEI come from the germline V gene. DNA for the CDR3: TGTGCCAGCAGTGAATACAGGGGCTATGGCTACACCTTC. As protein: CASSEYRGYGYTF.

Note on this clone: This sample includes further DNA sequences coding for the same CDR3. The gene calls are TRBV6-2 or TRBV6-3 and TRBJ1-2; D is uncertain. The CDR3 has 12 amino acids. V lost 2 bases and J lost 8, with 9 bases in between. Germline V gene sequence: CDR1 MNHEY, CDR2 SVGEGT. In DNA form, the CDR3 reads TGTGCCAGCAGTTACCGAGTCGGCGGCTACACCTTC. It encodes CASSYRVGGYTF.

This rearrangement joins TRBV18 to TRBJ1-2, with 7 bases aligning to TRBD1. The CDR3 is 18 amino acids. With 2 bases clipped from V and 6 bases from J, the junction kept 18 bases outside the gene matches. Germline V gene sequence: CDR1 KGHSH, CDR2 LQKENI. The CDR3 nucleotides are TGTGCCAGCTCACCAATTGTCTCTCCGGGACAGAGGATCCATGGCTACACCTTC. This codes for CASSPIVSPGQRIHGYTF.

This chain joins TRBV5-1 and TRBJ2-2; D remains ambiguous. Per germline, CDR1 SGHRS and CDR2 YFSETQ. The CDR3 length is 17 residues. The V end lost 1 base, the J end lost 2 bases, and 15 bases lay between the germline ends. The DNA of the CDR3 is TGCGCCAGCAGCTTGACCCCTTCGACGGCTAACACCGGGGAGCTGTTTTTT. Translated: CASSLTPSTANTGELFF.

The J gene is TRBJ1-2, the V gene TRBV3-1 (or the pseudogene TRBV3-2); TRBD1 aligns across 8 bases. The germline gives CDR1 LGHDT, CDR2 YNNKEL (reference sequence). The CDR3 covers 16 residues. Trimming removed 3 bases from V and 8 bases from J; junction bases left unmatched: 14. CDR3 coding DNA: TGTGCCAGCAGCCAGAATACCGGGACAGGTCATCGAGGCTACACCTTC. It codes for CASSQNTGTGHRGYTF.

This clone has a single count. The chain carries TRBV6-5 and TRBJ1-1; 7 bases match TRBD1. The CDR3 has 13 residues. The junction had 6 bases not matched to a gene; V was cut back by 5 bases and J by 6 bases. Germline assignment: CDR1 MNHEY and CDR2 SVGAGI. For the CDR3, the DNA is TGTGCCAGCAGTCTCCCGGGACAGCCTGAAGCTTTCTTT. Translating gives CASSLPGQPEAFF.

The chain recombines TRBV10-2 with TRBJ2-5; 14 bases fit TRBD2. Germline loops: CDR1 WSHSY, CDR2 SAAADI. This CDR3 contains 15 residues. J lost 5 bases, V lost 9 bases, and 8 bases had no gene match. Written as DNA, the CDR3 is TGCGCCAGTCGGACTAGCGGGGGGAACGGCGAGACCCAGTACTTC. It yields the protein CASRTSGGNGETQYF.

On this clone: The identical CDR3 is also encoded by other nucleotide sequences in the sample. The V and J genes are TRBV5-1 and TRBJ1-3; TRBD1 might be the D (5 bases). The CDR3 has 14 residues. Germline assignment: CDR1 SGHRS and CDR2 YFSETQ. Trimming pared 2 bases from V and 3 bases from J, leaving 9 bases between. The CDR3 loop is CASSLAGYGNTIYF. CDR3 in DNA: TGCGCCAGCAGCTTAGCAGGGTATGGAAACACCATATATTTT.

The rearrangement joins TRBV19 to TRBJ1-1, with D possibly matching TRBD1 (6 bases). V lost 6 bases and J lost 5, with 10 bases in between. The CDR3 spans 12 residues. The germline CDR1 and CDR2 sequences are LNHDA and SQIVND (reference sequence). As DNA, the CDR3 is TGTGCCAGTAGCAACAGGGATACTGAAGCTTTCTTT. It encodes CASSNRDTEAFF.

The J gene is TRBJ1-1, the V gene TRBV11-2; D ambiguous. Germline V gene sequence: CDR1 SGHAT, CDR2 FQNNGV. The germline V and J ends were trimmed by 6 bases and 1 base, with 9 bases remaining between them. The CDR3 runs 13 residues. CDR3 in amino acids: CASSPTRNTEAFF. Here the CDR3 DNA reads TGTGCCAGCAGTCCAACCCGGAACACTGAAGCTTTCTTT.